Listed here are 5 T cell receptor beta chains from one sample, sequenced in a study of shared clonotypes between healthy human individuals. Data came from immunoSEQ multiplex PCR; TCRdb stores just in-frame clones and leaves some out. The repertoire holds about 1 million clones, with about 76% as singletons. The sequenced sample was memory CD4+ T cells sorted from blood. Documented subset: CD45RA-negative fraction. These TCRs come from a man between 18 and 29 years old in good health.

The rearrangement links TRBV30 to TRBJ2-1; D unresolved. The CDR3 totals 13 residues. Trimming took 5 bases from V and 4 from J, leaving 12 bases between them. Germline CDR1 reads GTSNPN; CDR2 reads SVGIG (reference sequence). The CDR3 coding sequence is TGTGCCTGGGATAGACCGGAGTACAATGAGCAGTTCTTC. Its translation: CAWDRPEYNEQFF.

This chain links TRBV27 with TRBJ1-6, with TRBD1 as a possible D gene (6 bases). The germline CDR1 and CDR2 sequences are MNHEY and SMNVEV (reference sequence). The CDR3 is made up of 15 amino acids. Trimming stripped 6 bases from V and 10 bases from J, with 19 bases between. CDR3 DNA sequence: TGTGCCAGCAGGTCCCTCTACAGGGTAGAATCACCCCTCCACTTT. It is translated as CASRSLYRVESPLHF.

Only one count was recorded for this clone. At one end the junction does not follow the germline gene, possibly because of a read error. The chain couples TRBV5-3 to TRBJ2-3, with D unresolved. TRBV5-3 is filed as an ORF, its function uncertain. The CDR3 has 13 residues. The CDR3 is CASSLSYGDTQYF. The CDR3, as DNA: TGTGCCAGCAGCTTAAGTTACGGAGATACGCAGTATTTT.

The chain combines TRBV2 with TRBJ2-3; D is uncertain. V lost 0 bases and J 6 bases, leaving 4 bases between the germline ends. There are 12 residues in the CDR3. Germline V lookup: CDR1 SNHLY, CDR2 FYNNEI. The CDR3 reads CASSEALDTQYF. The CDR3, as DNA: TGTGCCAGCAGTGAAGCATTGGATACGCAGTATTTT.

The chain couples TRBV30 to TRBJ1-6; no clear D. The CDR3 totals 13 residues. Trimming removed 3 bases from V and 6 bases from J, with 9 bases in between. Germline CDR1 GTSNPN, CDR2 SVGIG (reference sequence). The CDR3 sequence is CAWSPERNSPLHF. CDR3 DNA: TGTGCCTGGAGCCCTGAACGTAATTCACCCCTCCACTTT. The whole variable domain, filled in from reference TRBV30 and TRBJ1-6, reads SQTIHQWPATLVQPVGSPLSLECTVEGTSNPNLYWYRQAAGRGLQLLFYSVGIGQISSEVPQNLSASRPQDRQFILSSKKLLLSDSGFYLCAWSPERNSPLHFGNGTRLTVT.